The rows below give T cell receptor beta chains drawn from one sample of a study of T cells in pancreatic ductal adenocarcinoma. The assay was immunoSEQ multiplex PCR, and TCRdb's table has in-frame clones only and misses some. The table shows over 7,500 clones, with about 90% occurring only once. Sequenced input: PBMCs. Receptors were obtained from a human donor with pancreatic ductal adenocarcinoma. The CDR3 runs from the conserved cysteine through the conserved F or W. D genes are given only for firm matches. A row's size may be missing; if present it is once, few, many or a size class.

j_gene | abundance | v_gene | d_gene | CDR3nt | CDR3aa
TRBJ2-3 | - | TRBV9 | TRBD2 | TGTGCCAGCAGCGTAGTAGGAGGACTAGCGGGAGGGTCCCCAGATACGCAGTATTTT | CASSVVGGLAGGSPDTQYF
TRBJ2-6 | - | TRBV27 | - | TGTGCCAGCAGTTTATACGGTGGCTCTGGGGCCAACGTCCTGACTTTC | CASSLYGGSGANVLTF
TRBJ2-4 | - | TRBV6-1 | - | TGTGCCAGCAGTGTACAGGCTTTAGCCAAAAACATTCAGTACTTC | CASSVQALAKNIQYF
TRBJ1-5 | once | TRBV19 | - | TGTGCCAGTAGTATGGGGGCGGGGGCCTATCAGCCCCAGCATTTT | CASSMGAGAYQPQHF
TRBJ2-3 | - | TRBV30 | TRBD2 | TGTGCCTGGAGGGAGTGGCTAGCGGGGGGCACAGATACGCAGTATTTT | CAWREWLAGGTDTQYF
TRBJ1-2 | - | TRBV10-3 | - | TGTGCCATCAAGCAAGGGGCAGACCTGGGGGGCTACACCTTC | CAIKQGADLGGYTF
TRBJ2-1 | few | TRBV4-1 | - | TGCGCCAGCAGCCAAGTCGACATCTTAGCCTACAATGAGCAGTTCTTC | CASSQVDILAYNEQFF
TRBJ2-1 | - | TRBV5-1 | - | TGCGCCAGCAGCGCTCAGGGGTCGACTACCTACAATGAGCAGTTCTTC | CASSAQGSTTYNEQFF
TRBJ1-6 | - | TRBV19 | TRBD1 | TGTGCCAGTAGTCGACAGGGCTCCAATTCACCCCTCCACTTT | CASSRQGSNSPLHF
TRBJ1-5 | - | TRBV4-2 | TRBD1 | TGTGCCAGCACCCCAGGGGGAACGAATCAGCCCCAGCATTTT | CASTPGGTNQPQHF
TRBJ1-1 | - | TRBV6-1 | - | TGTGCCAGTAATCGGGAGGTCATGAACACTGAAGCTTTCTTT | CASNREVMNTEAFF
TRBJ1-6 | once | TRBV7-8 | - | TGTGCCAGCAGCTTAGCGCTTGGGGGGAGGGATAATTCACCCCTCCACTTT | CASSLALGGRDNSPLHF
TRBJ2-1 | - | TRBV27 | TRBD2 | TGTGCCAGCAGGTCCGGGGGGGGGCTCTCCTACAATGAGCAGTTCTTC | CASRSGGGLSYNEQFF